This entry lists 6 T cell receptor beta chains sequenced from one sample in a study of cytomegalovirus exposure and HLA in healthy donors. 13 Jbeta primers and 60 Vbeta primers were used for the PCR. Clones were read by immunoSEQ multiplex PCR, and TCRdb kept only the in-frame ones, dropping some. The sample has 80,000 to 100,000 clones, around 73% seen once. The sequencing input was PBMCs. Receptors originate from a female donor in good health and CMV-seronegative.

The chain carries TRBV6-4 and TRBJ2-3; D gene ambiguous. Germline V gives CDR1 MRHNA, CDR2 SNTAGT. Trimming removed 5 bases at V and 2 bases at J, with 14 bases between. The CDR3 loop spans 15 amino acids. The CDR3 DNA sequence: TGTGCCAGCAGTCCCGGGTCGTCAACCACAGATACGCAGTATTTT. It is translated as CASSPGSSTTDTQYF.

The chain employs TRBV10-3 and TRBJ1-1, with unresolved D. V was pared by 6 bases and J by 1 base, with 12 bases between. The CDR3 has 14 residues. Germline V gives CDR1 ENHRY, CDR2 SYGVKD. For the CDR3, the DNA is TGTGCCATCAGATACTCCGGGAAGAACACTGAAGCTTTCTTT. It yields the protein CAIRYSGKNTEAFF.

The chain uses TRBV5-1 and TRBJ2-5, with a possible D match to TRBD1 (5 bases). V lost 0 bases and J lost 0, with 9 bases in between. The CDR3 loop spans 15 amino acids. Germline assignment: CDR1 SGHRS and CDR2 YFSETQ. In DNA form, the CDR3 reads TGCGCCAGCAGCTTGGGACAGTCAAACCAAGAGACCCAGTACTTC. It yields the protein CASSLGQSNQETQYF.

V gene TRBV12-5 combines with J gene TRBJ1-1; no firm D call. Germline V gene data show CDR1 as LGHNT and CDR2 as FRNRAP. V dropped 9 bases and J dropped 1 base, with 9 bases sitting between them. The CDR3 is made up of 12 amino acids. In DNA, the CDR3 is TGTGCTAGCTTTTCCTCGAACACTGAAGCTTTCTTT. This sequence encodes CASFSSNTEAFF.

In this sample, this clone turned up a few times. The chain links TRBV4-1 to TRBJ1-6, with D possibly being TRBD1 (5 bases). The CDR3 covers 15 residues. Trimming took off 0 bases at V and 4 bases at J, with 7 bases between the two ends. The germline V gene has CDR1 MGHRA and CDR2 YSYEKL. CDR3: CASSQDPGYNSPLHF. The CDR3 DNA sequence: TGCGCCAGCAGCCAAGACCCAGGGTATAATTCACCCCTCCACTTT.

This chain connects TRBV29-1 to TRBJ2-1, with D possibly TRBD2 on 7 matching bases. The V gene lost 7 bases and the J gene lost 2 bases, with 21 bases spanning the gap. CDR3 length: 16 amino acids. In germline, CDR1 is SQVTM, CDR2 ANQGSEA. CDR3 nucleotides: TGCAGCGCCCCCGGTCGGGGGGCCGGTACCTACAATGAGCAGTTCTTC. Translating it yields CSAPGRGAGTYNEQFF.